Listed below are T cell receptor beta chains from one sample, sequenced in a study of T cells after yellow fever vaccination. MiXCR, applied by TCRdb to the 5' RACE reads, yields one record per CDR3 protein. The sample lists roughly 310,000 distinct CDR3 sequences; 7.5% to 9% were seen once. Sequencing used PBMCs, obtained on the day of the first yellow fever vaccination. All receptors derive from a young man who received the YFV17D yellow fever vaccine. The CDR3 runs from the conserved cysteine through the conserved F or W. Fields, in order: V gene, J gene, CDR3 length, CDR3 protein.

>TRBV25-1|TRBJ1-2|18
CASSELSAGRGFNYGYTF
>TRBV19|TRBJ2-4|15
CASSPAPREGNIQYF
>TRBV20-1|TRBJ2-4|16
CSADAGTSGAKNIQYF
>TRBV4-1|TRBJ1-6|16
CASSQDRIGWNSPLHF
>TRBV12-3/TRBV12-4|TRBJ1-5|13
CASRMGGGEPQHF
>TRBV7-9|TRBJ1-6|15
CASSRFDGNNSPLHF
>TRBV29-1|TRBJ2-5|15
CSVELAGNLQETQYF
>TRBV6-2/TRBV6-3|TRBJ2-2|14
CASLKGPRTGELFF
>TRBV7-2|TRBJ1-3|16
CASDKGQGTGGNTIYF
>TRBV12-3/TRBV12-4|TRBJ2-2|13
CASIETNTGELFF
>TRBV4-3|TRBJ1-2|19
CASSQDGSGPNPRVGGYTF
>TRBV7-6|TRBJ1-2|14
CASSKGPGDYGYTF
>TRBV5-1|TRBJ2-1|11
CASSLEGAQFF
>TRBV4-2|TRBJ2-1|15
CASSQESAGSDEQFF
>TRBV5-1|TRBJ2-3|18
CASSLGPSGGHSTDTQYF
>TRBV18|TRBJ2-7|16
CASSPRRDRRTYEQYF
>TRBV12-3/TRBV12-4|TRBJ2-1|15
CASSLAGESYNEQFF
>TRBV6-6|TRBJ1-1|11
CASSVGIEAFF